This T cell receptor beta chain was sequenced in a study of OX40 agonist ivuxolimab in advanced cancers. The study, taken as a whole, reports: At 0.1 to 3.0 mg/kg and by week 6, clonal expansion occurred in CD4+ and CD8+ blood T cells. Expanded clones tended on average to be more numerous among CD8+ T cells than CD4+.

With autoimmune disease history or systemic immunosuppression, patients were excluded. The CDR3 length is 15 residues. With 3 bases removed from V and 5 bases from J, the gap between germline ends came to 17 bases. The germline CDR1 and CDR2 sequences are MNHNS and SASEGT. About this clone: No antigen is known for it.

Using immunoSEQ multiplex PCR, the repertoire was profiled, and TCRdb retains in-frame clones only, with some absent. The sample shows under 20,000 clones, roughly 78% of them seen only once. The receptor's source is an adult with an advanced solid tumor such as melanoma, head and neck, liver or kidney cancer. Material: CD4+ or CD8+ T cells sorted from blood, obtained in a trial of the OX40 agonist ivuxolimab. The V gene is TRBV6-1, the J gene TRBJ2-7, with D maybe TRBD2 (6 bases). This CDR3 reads CASSEVPGTSNEQYF. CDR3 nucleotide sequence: TGTGCCAGCAGTGAGGTGCCCGGGACTTCGAACGAGCAGTACTTC.